These 32 T cell receptor beta chains originate from one sample sequenced in a study of CD8 T cells in Susac syndrome. RNA totalling roughly 0.5 to 1 ug underwent reverse transcription with random hexamers. TCRdb reanalysed the immunoSEQ multiplex PCR reads using MiXCR and keeps one entry per CDR3 protein. The sample consists of approximately 170,000 distinct CDR3 sequences, roughly 95% of them appearing once. Sequencing was carried out using CD4+ T cells from PBMCs. All receptors derive from a human donor with multiple sclerosis.

The rearrangement links TRBV6-5 to TRBJ1-3, with D hard to call. Looked up from germline, CDR1 is MNHEY and CDR2 is SVGAGI. The CDR3 is 14 residues long. The V end lost 5 bases, the J end lost 0 bases, and 8 bases lay between the germline ends. CDR3 bases: TGTGCCAGCAGTCGGACCATCTCTGGAAACACCATATATTTT. This sequence encodes CASSRTISGNTIYF.

V and J are TRBV27 and TRBJ1-1; possibly TRBD1 for D (5 bases). CDR3 size: 14 residues. Trimming took 3 bases from V and 6 from J, leaving 14 bases between them. Germline lookup yields CDR1 MNHEY and CDR2 SMNVEV (reference sequence). As DNA, the CDR3 is TGTGCCAGCAGTTTGAATGGGGGAGGCGCTGAAGCTTTCTTT. It translates to CASSLNGGGAEAFF.

This chain connects TRBV4-2 to TRBJ1-1; possibly TRBD1 for D (6 bases). Trimming removed 6 bases from V and 2 bases from J, with 13 bases in between. Per the germline V gene, CDR1 is LGHNA and CDR2 is YNFKEQ. The CDR3 spans 14 residues. The CDR3 loop is CASRNFRGNTEAFF. The CDR3 DNA reads TGTGCCAGCAGAAACTTCAGGGGTAACACTGAAGCTTTCTTT.

The CDR3 region has the DNA TGCGCCAGCAGTGATAGCAGGGGGAATGGCTACACCTTC. Amino acids: CASSDSRGNGYTF. The chain couples TRBV10-2 to TRBJ1-2; 7 bases are a match to TRBD1. CDR1 WSHSY and CDR2 SAAADI come from the germline V gene. The V and J ends lost 3 bases and 6 bases, in that order; junction bases with no gene match: 4. This CDR3 is 13 amino acids long.

This chain connects TRBV4-1 to TRBJ1-5; the D is unclear. The germline V gene has CDR1 MGHRA and CDR2 YSYEKL. The CDR3 has 12 amino acids. Trimming stripped 0 bases from V and 4 bases from J, with 1 base between. The DNA of the CDR3 is TGCGCCAGCAGCCAAGATAATCAGCCCCAGCATTTT. Its protein product is CASSQDNQPQHF.

J is TRBJ1-4 and V is TRBV4-3; 8 bases line up with TRBD1. Germline V gives CDR1 LGHNA, CDR2 YSLEER. This CDR3 is built from 17 residues. Unmatched junction bases numbered 8, after V lost 0 bases and J lost 5 bases. In nucleotides, the CDR3 is TGCGCCAGCAGCCAAGATATCTCCGGACAGGGAAATGAAAAACTGTTTTTT. Translation gives CASSQDISGQGNEKLFF.

Here the CDR3 reads CASRPISGPLVTF. The CDR3, as DNA: TGTGCCAGCAGGCCGATCTCAGGACCCCTCGTCACCTTC. J is TRBJ1-2 and V is TRBV12-3 or TRBV12-4; D gene ambiguous. Trimming removed 6 bases from V and 13 bases from J, with 21 bases in between. This CDR3 has 13 amino acids.

The rearrangement joins TRBV28 to TRBJ1-6; D is ambiguous. The CDR3 is made up of 13 amino acids. Germline values: CDR1 MDHEN, CDR2 SYDVKM. Trimming pared 3 bases from V and 8 bases from J, leaving 8 bases between. CDR3 nucleotide sequence: TGTGCCAGCAGTTTGTTGGTTTATTCACCCCTCCACTTT. Translation: CASSLLVYSPLHF.

The V gene is TRBV20-1, the J gene TRBJ2-7; D unclear. Between the trimmed V and J ends, which lost 2 bases and 6 bases, there was a span of 8 bases. The CDR3 runs to 11 residues. CDR1 is DFQATT and CDR2 is SNEGSKA in the germline V gene (reference sequence). CDR3 in amino acids: CSARSSGEQYF. CDR3 nucleotides: TGCAGTGCTAGAAGCTCGGGCGAGCAGTACTTC.

The table lists this clonotype with a count of one. V is TRBV25-1 and J is TRBJ1-1, with no clear D. With 2 bases removed from V and 1 base from J, the gap between germline ends came to 2 bases. The CDR3 is 12 residues long. Per germline, CDR1 MGHDK and CDR2 SYGVNS. CDR3 protein: CASSETNTEAFF. CDR3 DNA sequence: TGTGCCAGCAGTGAAACGAACACTGAAGCTTTCTTT. Combining the CDR3 with reference TRBV25-1 and TRBJ1-1 gives the whole variable domain EADIYQTPRYLVIGTGKKITLECSQTMGHDKMYWYQQDPGMELHLIHYSYGVNSTEKGDLSSESTVSRIRTEHFPLTLESARPSHTSQYLCASSETNTEAFFGQGTRLTVV.

The chain combines TRBV4-1 with TRBJ2-3; 8 nucleotides line up with TRBD2. Germline CDR1 reads MGHRA; CDR2 reads YSYEKL. Unmatched junction bases numbered 3, after V lost 1 base and J lost 6 bases. The CDR3 is 14 amino acids. CDR3 nucleotides: TGCGCCAGCAGCCAAGGGACTAGCCCCGATACGCAGTATTTT. Protein: CASSQGTSPDTQYF.

This clonotype was detected once. The chain combines TRBV23-1 with TRBJ1-3; D is unclear. TRBV23-1 falls under the ORF class, with uncertain function. V gave up 0 bases and J gave up 0 bases, with 9 bases separating them. The CDR3 is 16 residues long. CDR3 protein: CASSQSMGYSGNTIYF. The CDR3 DNA is TGCGCCAGCAGTCAATCCATGGGTTACTCTGGAAACACCATATATTTT.

Only one count was recorded for this clonotype. J is TRBJ2-7 and V is TRBV14; the D is unclear. Germline CDR1 reads SGHDN; CDR2 reads FVKESK. The CDR3 consists of 13 residues. Trimming left V 0 bases short and J 9 bases short, with 12 bases between. CDR3 sequence (DNA): TGTGCCAGCAGCCAAGATCACCTGATAGGGCAGTACTTC. Encoded protein: CASSQDHLIGQYF.

The rearrangement joins TRBV2 to TRBJ2-5, with TRBD2 matching over 10 bases. The V gene end was trimmed by 6 bases and the J gene end by 3 bases; junction bases not matched to a gene: 10. CDR1 and CDR2 (germline): SNHLY, FYNNEI. The CDR3 runs 16 residues. CDR3 sequence: CASRRGTSVWEETQYF. The CDR3 nucleotides are TGTGCCAGCAGGAGGGGGACTAGCGTCTGGGAAGAGACCCAGTACTTC.

CDR3 amino acids: CSARDPGTRQPQHF. As DNA, the CDR3 is TGCAGTGCTAGAGATCCGGGGACTCGACAGCCCCAGCATTTT. The J gene is TRBJ1-5, the V gene TRBV20-1; D is possibly TRBD1 (5 bases). Germline CDR1 reads DFQATT; CDR2 reads SNEGSKA (reference sequence). The length of the CDR3 is 14 residues. Trimming left V 0 bases short and J 7 bases short, with 13 bases between.

The V gene is TRBV7-3, the J gene TRBJ2-1, with 11 nucleotides matching TRBD2. The CDR3 loop spans 14 amino acids. CDR1 is SGHTA, CDR2 FQGTGA, per germline. Losses at the gene ends were 4 bases for V and 6 bases for J; bases not matched to a gene: 2. The CDR3 sequence: CASSSGLAANEQFF. CDR3 nucleotide sequence: TGTGCCAGCAGCTCGGGACTAGCGGCCAATGAGCAGTTCTTC.

This chain uses TRBV28 with TRBJ2-7; either TRBD1 or TRBD2 may fit D (6 bases each). V gave up 6 bases and J gave up 5 bases, with 11 bases separating them. The germline V gene has CDR1 MDHEN and CDR2 SYDVKM. The length of the CDR3 is 12 residues. As DNA, the CDR3 is TGTGCCAGCAGCGTACGGGGGCACGAGCAGTACTTC. Translating it yields CASSVRGHEQYF.

The gene calls are TRBV29-1 and TRBJ2-2; unclear D gene. This CDR3 comprises 13 residues. V was trimmed by 0 bases and J by 3 bases, leaving 5 bases between them. CDR1 is SQVTM and CDR2 is ANQGSEA in the germline V gene. The CDR3 loop reads CSVEDIDTGELFF. The CDR3 bases are TGCAGCGTTGAAGACATCGACACCGGGGAGCTGTTTTTT.

The J gene is TRBJ1-5, the V gene TRBV23-1; D unclear. TRBV23-1 is assigned to the ORF class and has an uncertain function. CDR3 length: 17 amino acids. The V gene lost 1 base and the J gene lost 0 bases, with 13 bases spanning the gap. For the CDR3, the DNA is TGCGCCAGCAGTCAATTGCCCGGGATCCATAGCAATCAGCCCCAGCATTTT. Its protein is CASSQLPGIHSNQPQHF.

The rearrangement joins TRBV6-2 or TRBV6-3 to TRBJ2-1, with D perhaps matching TRBD1 (6 bases). Germline CDR1 MNHEY, CDR2 SVGEGT. V was clipped by 2 bases and J by 9 bases, with 14 bases between them. The CDR3 has 14 amino acids. The CDR3 loop reads CASSYGTSWGEQFF. In DNA form, the CDR3 reads TGTGCCAGCAGTTACGGGACAAGTTGGGGTGAGCAGTTCTTC.

The V call is TRBV28, the J call TRBJ2-7, with a weak D call TRBD1 (6 bases). CDR3 length: 11 amino acids. Germline V gives CDR1 MDHEN, CDR2 SYDVKM. Trimming took off 6 bases at V and 6 bases at J, with 9 bases between the two ends. CDR3 nucleotides: TGTGCCAGCAGCCCCAGGGGCGAGCAGTACTTC. It translates to CASSPRGEQYF. The full variable domain, rest sourced from reference TRBV28 and TRBJ2-7, is DVKVTQSSRYLVKRTGEKVFLECVQDMDHENMFWYRQDPGLGLRLIYFSYDVKMKEKGDIPEGYSVSREKKERFSLILESASTNQTSMYLCASSPRGEQYFGPGTRLTVT.

The chain employs TRBV30 and TRBJ2-3, with a weak D call TRBD2 (5 bases). Trimming pared 5 bases from V and 5 bases from J, leaving 26 bases between. The germline V gene has CDR1 GTSNPN and CDR2 SVGIG (reference sequence). CDR3 size: 17 residues. CDR3 sequence: CAWGRHGEIRRVDTQYF. Here the CDR3 DNA reads TGTGCCTGGGGTAGACACGGGGAGATTAGACGAGTAGATACGCAGTATTTT.

Here the CDR3 reads CASTRDRDNNEQFF. The CDR3 DNA reads as TGTGCCTCCACCCGGGACAGGGATAACAATGAGCAGTTCTTC. This chain joins TRBV18 and TRBJ2-1, with 9 bases matching TRBD1. Trimming at V came to 11 bases and at J to 5 bases, leaving 10 bases not matched to a gene. The CDR3 extends over 14 amino acids. In germline, CDR1 is KGHSH, CDR2 LQKENI.

The chain uses TRBV7-2 and TRBJ1-3, with 8 bases that match TRBD1. The ends lost 5 bases at V and 4 bases at J; junction bases unmatched: 7. Germline V gives CDR1 SGHTA, CDR2 FQGNSA. The CDR3 has 15 amino acids. The CDR3: CASSTRTGRGNTIYF. For the CDR3, the DNA is TGTGCCAGCAGCACCCGGACAGGGCGGGGAAACACCATATATTTT.

J is TRBJ1-2 and V is TRBV5-1; D is possibly TRBD1 (6 bases). Germline V gives CDR1 SGHRS, CDR2 YFSETQ. The CDR3 is 17 amino acids. The V end lost 1 base, the J end lost 0 bases, and 16 bases lay between the germline ends. The CDR3 region is CASSLQPHGQSNYGYTF. The CDR3 DNA reads as TGCGCCAGCAGCTTGCAGCCACACGGACAGTCTAACTATGGCTACACCTTC.

In the case of this clonotype: Because the CDR3's place on the DNA is in doubt, the DNA is left out and the CDR3 is given as listed by TCRdb. The chain links TRBV5-1 to TRBJ2-6; the table's D call TRBD1 went unverified against the DNA. In germline, CDR1 is SGHRS, CDR2 YFSETQ. The CDR3 adds up to 14 amino acids, both ends counted. CDR3 in amino acids: CAGTVGAGANVPTF.

The chain joins TRBV27 to TRBJ1-2, with a possible D match to TRBD1 (6 bases). The CDR3 extends over 14 amino acids. The V and J ends lost 0 bases and 4 bases respectively, with 9 bases between them. Germline V gene lookup returns CDR1 MNHEY and CDR2 SMNVEV (reference sequence). CDR3 sequence reads: CASSLSQGAYGYTF. The CDR3 coding sequence is TGTGCCAGCAGTTTATCACAGGGTGCCTATGGCTACACCTTC.

This sequence joins TRBV6-2 or TRBV6-3 and TRBJ2-1; TRBD2 aligns across 7 bases. CDR1 MNHEY and CDR2 SVGEGT come from the germline V gene. CDR3 length equals 13 residues. V was clipped by 5 bases and J by 9 bases; unmatched bases: 7. CDR3 sequence: CASSTISGAEQFF. The CDR3 bases are TGTGCCAGCAGTACCATAAGCGGGGCTGAGCAGTTCTTC.

The V call is TRBV5-5, the J call TRBJ2-7; TRBD2 agrees at 9 bases. The J segment lost 4 bases and the V segment lost 3 bases, leaving 8 bases of the junction unmatched. Germline-derived CDR1 and CDR2 are SGHKS and YYEKEE (reference sequence). The CDR3 has 15 residues. For the CDR3, the DNA is TGTGCCAGCAGCTCCTCGACTAGCGGTACTTACGAGCAGTACTTC. This sequence encodes CASSSSTSGTYEQYF.

The V gene is TRBV6-2 or TRBV6-3, the J gene TRBJ2-7; D is perhaps TRBD1 (5 bases). V was pared by 5 bases and J by 5 bases, with 13 bases between. CDR1 MNHEY and CDR2 SVGEGT come from the germline V gene. The CDR3 is 13 residues long. CDR3 region: CASSGDSYDEQYF. The CDR3 coding sequence is TGTGCCAGCAGTGGCGACAGTTACGACGAGCAGTACTTC.

The J gene is TRBJ1-5, the V gene TRBV7-2; a possible D gene is TRBD1 (6 bases). The CDR3 runs 14 residues. Germline values: CDR1 SGHTA, CDR2 FQGNSA. V was clipped by 5 bases and J by 5 bases, with 13 bases between them. CDR3 coding DNA: TGTGCCAGCAGCCCAACAGGGCTGTATCAGCCCCAGCATTTT. Its protein is CASSPTGLYQPQHF.

The chain has TRBV12-3 or TRBV12-4 and TRBJ2-7; no definite D call. V lost 4 bases and J 3 bases, leaving 25 bases between the germline ends. The CDR3 length is 18 residues. The CDR3 region has the DNA TGTGCCAGCAGTTCAGTCACCCTGAACAACCCAAATCTCTACGAGCAGTACTTC. Translation: CASSSVTLNNPNLYEQYF.